A single sample gave rise to the 29 T cell receptor beta chains below, sequenced in a study of blood T cell repertoires in COVID-19. TCRdb's table, derived via immunoSEQ multiplex PCR, lists solely in-frame clones and lacks some. Here the sample spans 98,000 or so clones, 87% being singletons. The sequenced sample was peripheral blood. The receptors come from a man in his forties or fifties with acute or convalescent COVID-19.

CDR3 amino acids: CAISPGQGDEQFF. The DNA of the CDR3 is TGTGCCATCAGCCCCGGACAGGGGGATGAGCAGTTCTTC. The chain carries TRBV10-3 and TRBJ2-1; 10 nucleotides line up with TRBD1. V lost 6 bases and J lost 8; bases outside the gene matches: 4. The CDR3 is 13 residues long. The germline CDR1 and CDR2 sequences are ENHRY and SYGVKD.

The chain combines TRBV5-6 with TRBJ1-2; the D is unclear. Trimming left V 2 bases short and J 4 bases short, with 9 bases between. This CDR3 contains 13 residues. Germline V gives CDR1 SGHDT, CDR2 YYEEEE. The CDR3 nucleotides are TGTGCCAGCAGCTTATTAGAGGGCTATGGCTACACCTTC. It translates to CASSLLEGYGYTF.

The chain has TRBV6-1 and TRBJ1-6; D might be TRBD1 (6 bases). The CDR3 has 16 amino acids. Germline values: CDR1 MNHNS, CDR2 SASEGT. The germline V and J ends were trimmed by 2 bases and 10 bases, with 18 bases remaining between them. The CDR3 sequence is CASSERTHHRGSPLHF. Written as DNA, the CDR3 is TGTGCCAGCAGTGAAAGGACACATCATAGGGGGTCACCCCTCCACTTT.

As DNA, the CDR3 is TGTGCCAGCAGTTTAGAACAGGGCTATGGCTACACCTTC. Encoded protein: CASSLEQGYGYTF. The chain is built from TRBV12-3 or TRBV12-4 and TRBJ1-2, with a weak D call TRBD1 (6 bases). Trimming removed 1 base from V and 4 bases from J, with 7 bases in between. CDR3 length: 13 amino acids.

The sample holds many counts of this clone. The CDR3 sequence: CASSQLIGGRNEQFF. For the CDR3, the DNA is TGTGCCAGCAGCCAACTTATCGGGGGTCGCAATGAGCAGTTCTTC. The chain couples TRBV14 to TRBJ2-1; TRBD2 might be the D (6 bases). The V end lost 2 bases, the J end lost 6 bases, and 14 bases lay between the germline ends. Germline V lookup: CDR1 SGHDN, CDR2 FVKESK. CDR3 size: 15 residues.

The chain uses TRBV27 and TRBJ2-7; 9 nucleotides align to TRBD2. V lost 5 bases and J lost 6; bases outside the gene matches: 8. The CDR3 has 14 residues. Germline V CDR1 and CDR2: MNHEY, SMNVEV (reference sequence). In nucleotides, the CDR3 is TGTGCCAGCAGTCCACAAGCGGGAGGACGCGAGCAGTACTTC. Protein: CASSPQAGGREQYF.

V and J are TRBV5-4 and TRBJ2-1; 11 bases are a match to TRBD2. With 3 bases clipped from V and 8 bases from J, the junction kept 7 bases outside the gene matches. The CDR3 extends over 15 amino acids. Germline V gene data show CDR1 as SGHNT and CDR2 as YYREEE (reference sequence). CDR3 coding DNA: TGTGCCAGCAGCTCCGGACTAGCGGGTTACGATGAGCAGTTCTTC. The encoded protein is CASSSGLAGYDEQFF.

CDR3 nucleotides: TGTGCCAGCAGTGAAGAACCAGGGTCGAGCGGAAACACCATATATTTT. This encodes CASSEEPGSSGNTIYF. The chain has TRBV25-1 and TRBJ1-3; D might be TRBD1 (5 bases). Per the germline V gene, CDR1 is MGHDK and CDR2 is SYGVNS. The CDR3 loop spans 16 amino acids. Trimming removed 2 bases at V and 4 bases at J, with 15 bases between.

The genes are TRBV5-1 and TRBJ2-1; D is ambiguous. V lost 7 bases and J 3 bases, leaving 14 bases between the germline ends. From germline, CDR1 is SGHRS and CDR2 YFSETQ. The CDR3 has 14 residues. In DNA form, the CDR3 reads TGCGCCAGCGGTTCACCGGGTGGCTACAATGAGCAGTTCTTC. It translates to CASGSPGGYNEQFF.

The rearrangement links TRBV24-1 to TRBJ2-1; 12 bases match TRBD2. The CDR3 runs to 16 residues. Looked up from germline, CDR1 is KGHDR and CDR2 is SFDVKD. V lost 9 bases, J lost 3 bases, and 8 bases stayed unmatched. This chain's CDR3 is CATAGLAGGDYNEQFF. In nucleotides, the CDR3 is TGTGCCACCGCGGGGCTAGCGGGAGGGGACTACAATGAGCAGTTCTTC.

The chain employs TRBV29-1 and TRBJ2-1; D might be TRBD2 (6 bases). Germline V CDR1 and CDR2: SQVTM, ANQGSEA. There are 13 residues in the CDR3. Trimming stripped 4 bases from V and 0 bases from J, with 7 bases between. The CDR3 bases are TGCAGCGTTGCGCGGGGCTCCTACAATGAGCAGTTCTTC. Amino acids: CSVARGSYNEQFF.

The chain recombines TRBV10-2 with TRBJ2-3, with 10 bases that match TRBD2. There are 15 residues in the CDR3. V lost 7 bases, J lost 3 bases, and 7 bases stayed unmatched. Germline V gene sequence: CDR1 WSHSY, CDR2 SAAADI. CDR3 sequence (DNA): TGCGCCAGCAAGCCTAGCGGGAGTAGGACAGATACGCAGTATTTT. It is translated as CASKPSGSRTDTQYF.

Written as DNA, the CDR3 is TGCGCCAGCAGCTTGGTAGGGGAGGCCTACGAGCAGTACTTC. Its translation is CASSLVGEAYEQYF. The chain has TRBV5-1 and TRBJ2-7; the D gene is possibly TRBD2 (6 bases). This CDR3 is 14 amino acids long. The V gene's germline CDR1 is SGHRS and CDR2 YFSETQ. V gave up 0 bases and J gave up 2 bases, with 9 bases separating them.

V gene TRBV10-1 combines with J gene TRBJ2-1; TRBD2 agrees at 7 bases. The V gene's germline CDR1 is WNHNN and CDR2 SYGVQD (reference sequence). The CDR3 is made up of 15 amino acids. V shed 3 bases, J shed 5 bases, and the junction held 7 bases outside the gene matches. In DNA, the CDR3 is TGCGCCAGCAGTGATTCAGGACTAGATCACAATGAGCAGTTCTTC. It encodes CASSDSGLDHNEQFF.

The V gene is TRBV27, the J gene TRBJ1-1, with D maybe TRBD1 (5 bases). Germline CDR1 and CDR2: MNHEY and SMNVEV (reference sequence). V dropped 3 bases and J dropped 6 bases, with 11 bases sitting between them. CDR3 length: 13 residues. In DNA form, the CDR3 reads TGTGCCAGCAGTTTCCTCCAGACAGCTGAAGCTTTCTTT. It is translated as CASSFLQTAEAFF.

This clone was counted between two and nine times. The chain carries TRBV5-4 and TRBJ2-3; no clear D gene. This CDR3 region has 13 residues. Germline-derived CDR1 and CDR2 are SGHNT and YYREEE (reference sequence). V was shortened by 0 bases and J by 11 bases, with 13 bases between the two germline ends. CDR3 protein: CASSLVPVEKQYF. CDR3 nucleotide sequence: TGTGCCAGCAGCTTGGTCCCCGTTGAGAAGCAGTATTTT.

This chain connects TRBV5-1 to TRBJ2-1; 13 bases match TRBD2. There are 15 residues in the CDR3. The germline V gene encodes CDR1 SGHRS and CDR2 YFSETQ. The trim removed 4 bases at V and 9 bases at J, leaving 7 bases unmatched. The CDR3 here is CASSEGLAGEGEQFF. The CDR3 DNA sequence: TGCGCCAGCAGCGAAGGACTAGCGGGAGAGGGTGAGCAGTTCTTC.

This chain uses TRBV12-3 or TRBV12-4 with TRBJ2-3; D possibly corresponds to TRBD2 (6 bases). CDR3 size: 13 residues. V gave up 8 bases and J gave up 8 bases, with 17 bases separating them. CDR3 region: CASGPEGFGTQYF. In DNA, the CDR3 is TGTGCCAGCGGACCGGAGGGGTTCGGTACGCAGTATTTT.

V usage is TRBV6-5 and J usage is TRBJ2-5; perhaps TRBD1 as D (6 bases). V was pared by 6 bases and J by 2 bases, with 10 bases between. The CDR3 sequence is 13 residues long. Germline lookup yields CDR1 MNHEY and CDR2 SVGAGI. The CDR3 loop reads CASSPDRQETQYF. CDR3 in DNA: TGTGCCAGCAGCCCGGACAGACAAGAGACCCAGTACTTC.

The rearrangement uses TRBV28 and TRBJ2-3; D not resolved. Deletions cut 7 bases from V and 1 base from J, with 9 bases between. Germline V gene data show CDR1 as MDHEN and CDR2 as SYDVKM. The CDR3 has 13 amino acids. The CDR3 reads CASNTPRTDTQYF. The CDR3 bases are TGTGCCAGCAACACGCCCCGCACAGATACGCAGTATTTT.

CDR3 DNA: TGTGCCAGCAGTTCGATCGGACAGACCTACGAGCAGTACTTC. This sequence encodes CASSSIGQTYEQYF. This chain links TRBV27 with TRBJ2-7, with a tentative D call TRBD1 (6 bases). Germline CDR1 MNHEY, CDR2 SMNVEV (reference sequence). V lost 4 bases and J lost 2, with 12 bases in between. The CDR3 runs 14 residues.

This clone was seen more than once but under ten times. The chain joins TRBV5-1 to TRBJ2-3, with 7 bases aligning to TRBD2. Per germline, CDR1 SGHRS and CDR2 YFSETQ. The CDR3 runs to 14 residues. After removal of 8 bases from V and 1 base from J, the junction contained 7 bases not matched to a gene. As DNA, the CDR3 is TGCGCCAGTACCACGGGAGGTCGCACAGATACGCAGTATTTT. Its translation: CASTTGGRTDTQYF.

The J gene is TRBJ2-6, the V gene TRBV2, with D unclear. This CDR3 comprises 14 residues. Germline V CDR1 and CDR2: SNHLY, FYNNEI. Trimming pared 5 bases from V and 2 bases from J, leaving 7 bases between. CDR3: CASSLSPGANVLTF. The CDR3 DNA follows: TGTGCCAGCAGTCTAAGCCCTGGGGCCAACGTCCTGACTTTC. The whole variable domain, remainder taken from reference TRBV2 and TRBJ2-6, is EPEVTQTPSHQVTQMGQEVILRCVPISNHLYFYWYRQILGQKVEFLVSFYNNEISEKSEIFDDQFSVERPDGSNFTLKIRSTKLEDSAMYFCASSLSPGANVLTFGAGSRLTVL.

The CDR3 is CASFSGIGYEQYF. The DNA for the CDR3 is TGTGCCAGCTTCTCAGGGATCGGCTACGAGCAGTACTTC. The J gene is TRBJ2-7, the V gene TRBV28; D perhaps matches TRBD1 (5 bases). Germline V CDR1 and CDR2: MDHEN, SYDVKM. Trimming left V 8 bases short and J 3 bases short, with 14 bases between. CDR3 length: 13 residues. Variable domain in full (rest from reference TRBV28 and TRBJ2-7): DVKVTQSSRYLVKRTGEKVFLECVQDMDHENMFWYRQDPGLGLRLIYFSYDVKMKEKGDIPEGYSVSREKKERFSLILESASTNQTSMYLCASFSGIGYEQYFGPGTRLTVT.

The chain joins TRBV18 to TRBJ2-7; TRBD2 matches 9 bases. The CDR3 has 16 residues. Germline trimming cut 2 bases from V and 2 bases from J; bases unmatched to any gene: 7. Germline values: CDR1 KGHSH, CDR2 LQKENI. The CDR3 sequence: CASSPTIAGVAYEQYF. In nucleotides, the CDR3 is TGTGCCAGCTCACCAACTATAGCGGGAGTAGCCTACGAGCAGTACTTC.

The V and J genes are TRBV7-2 and TRBJ2-1, with D perhaps matching TRBD2 (5 bases). The germline V gene has CDR1 SGHTA and CDR2 FQGNSA. Between the trimmed V and J ends, which lost 1 base and 1 base, there was a span of 8 bases. This CDR3 contains 15 residues. Here the CDR3 DNA reads TGTGCCAGCAGCTTAGGTAGCGCTTCCTACAATGAGCAGTTCTTC. As protein: CASSLGSASYNEQFF.

This chain connects TRBV11-3 to TRBJ2-7; D gene ambiguous. V lost 5 bases and J lost 0, with 8 bases in between. The CDR3 totals 13 residues. Germline loops: CDR1 SGHNT, CDR2 YENEEA. The CDR3 loop is CASSDRSSYEQYF. Here the CDR3 DNA reads TGTGCCAGCAGCGATAGGAGCTCCTACGAGCAGTACTTC. Drawing the rest from reference TRBV11-3 and TRBJ2-7, the complete variable domain is EAGVVQSPRYKIIEKKQPVAFWCNPISGHNTLYWYLQNLGQGPELLIRYENEEAVDDSQLPKDRFSAERLKGVDSTLKIQPAELGDSAVYLCASSDRSSYEQYFGPGTRLTVT.

V usage is TRBV6-5 and J usage is TRBJ2-1; maybe TRBD1 (5 bases). Trimming took off 7 bases at V and 0 bases at J, with 13 bases between the two ends. The CDR3 runs to 15 residues. Germline-derived CDR1 and CDR2 are MNHEY and SVGAGI. The DNA of the CDR3 is TGTGCCAGCATCCTCCGACAGAGCTCCTACAATGAGCAGTTCTTC. Amino acid sequence: CASILRQSSYNEQFF.

The chain is built from TRBV11-2 and TRBJ2-1; 9 positions agree with TRBD1. V dropped 6 bases and J dropped 10; count of bases not matched to a gene: 10. The length of the CDR3 is 14 residues. Germline assignment: CDR1 SGHAT and CDR2 FQNNGV. CDR3 sequence: CASREGQGLGEQFF. The CDR3, as DNA: TGTGCCAGCAGGGAGGGACAGGGTTTAGGGGAGCAGTTCTTC.